A single TCR beta chain is shown here with its context. Its antigen remains unknown. The data stem from a study of T cells in Graves' hyperthyroidism and ophthalmopathy. Study at large: Staff took peripheral blood when the initial diagnosis was made, before any treatment began. Overall study findings and caveats: The model made its ophthalmopathy prediction, and onset followed a median roughly six months later. Among clonotypes expanded in thyroid above 0.001, most were also found in blood.

Using 10 ml of fresh peripheral blood, PBMCs were prepared. Researchers amplified the TCR beta CDR3 regions from RNA transcripts. In the first-round RT-PCR of the TCR CDR3, the HTBI primer set was used. One entry per CDR3 protein results from TCRdb running MiXCR on the multiplex PCR reads. The repertoire consists of approximately 420,000 distinct CDR3 sequences, with 15% occurring once and the leading ten covering over 25%. The specimen was blood. The source is a woman in her 30s with Graves' hyperthyroidism.

This chain's CDR3 is CSATGNTEAFF. As DNA, the CDR3 is TGCAGCGCCACAGGGAACACTGAAGCTTTCTTT. The chain combines TRBV29-1 with TRBJ1-1; D is perhaps TRBD1 (5 bases). The CDR3 has 11 residues. Trimming removed 7 bases from V and 1 base from J, with 7 bases in between. Germline lookup yields CDR1 SQVTM and CDR2 ANQGSEA. Drawing the rest from reference TRBV29-1 and TRBJ1-1, the complete variable domain is SAVISQKPSRDICQRGTSLTIQCQVDSQVTMMFWYRQQPGQSLTLIATANQGSEATYESGFVIDKFPISRPNLTFSTLTVSNMSPEDSSIYLCSATGNTEAFFGQGTRLTVV.